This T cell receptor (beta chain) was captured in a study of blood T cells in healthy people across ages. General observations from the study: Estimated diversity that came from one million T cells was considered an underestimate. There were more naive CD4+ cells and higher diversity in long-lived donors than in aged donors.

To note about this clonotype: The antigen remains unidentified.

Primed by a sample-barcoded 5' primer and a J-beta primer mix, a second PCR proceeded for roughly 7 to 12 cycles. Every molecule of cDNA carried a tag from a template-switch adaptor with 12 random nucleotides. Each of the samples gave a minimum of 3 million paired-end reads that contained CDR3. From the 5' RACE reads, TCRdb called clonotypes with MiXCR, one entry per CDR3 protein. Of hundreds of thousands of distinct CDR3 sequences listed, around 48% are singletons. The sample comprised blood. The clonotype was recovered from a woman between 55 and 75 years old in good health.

CDR3 coding DNA: TGTGCCATCAGTGCGTACTGGGACTCAAGCTCGGGAGCCCAGTACTTC. Its translation: CAISAYWDSSSGAQYF. The chain combines TRBV10-3 with TRBJ2-5, with D possibly TRBD2 on 6 matching bases. The length of the CDR3 is 16 residues. Trimming removed 4 bases at V and 9 bases at J, with 24 bases between. CDR1 is ENHRY and CDR2 is SYGVKD in the germline V gene.